This TCR beta chain emerged from a study of a mutant IDH1 vaccine in newly diagnosed glioma (dated by TCRdb to the early 2020s). About the study as a whole: Eight vaccinations were administered to patients in weeks 1, 3, 5, 7, 11, 15, 19 and 23, corresponding to visits V03 through V10. In the chemotherapy-containing groups, vaccination started alongside temozolomide cycles, whereas in patients who had radiotherapy alone it started 4-6 weeks after radiotherapy. Of the 25 to 35 patients who were treated, approximately 60% were male and around 38% were female, and the mean age was around 40 years. Prior to enrollment, patients had been given standard therapy consisting of radiotherapy alone, temozolomide alone, or radiochemotherapy with temozolomide, with the combination given to most patients. Peripheral blood was drawn at six visits: V03 (baseline), V05, V07, V10, V12 and V13. For exploratory analyses, some 24 treated patients had longitudinal TCRB deep sequencing done wherever samples were available.

The CDR1 and CDR2 encoded by the germline V gene (reference sequence) are SEHNR and FQNEAQ. Inclusive of the bounding cysteine and phenylalanine, the CDR3 is 17 residues long. Only CDR3 DNA is held: 51 bases, read in frame from base 1. The germline V and J ends show losses of 5 bases and 0 bases respectively, and no gene match explains 12 bases of the junction. What the time point label conveys for this sample: week 5, during vaccination. Every vaccine dose consisted of 300 ug of a 20-mer mutant IDH1 peptide in Montanide, administered subcutaneously together with topical imiquimod. Newly diagnosed WHO grade 3 or 4 IDH1-mutant astrocytomas showing loss of nuclear ATRX were present in the donors. The samples were drawn from NOA16, a multicentre, single-arm, open-label phase I trial in Germany that tested a mutant IDH1 peptide vaccine in humans for the first time. Genomic DNA for TCRB sequencing was isolated from EDTA blood with the DNeasy Blood and Tissue Kit.

The library relied on the immunoSEQ multiplex PCR assay. Rearranged TCR beta chain sequences were amplified with the hsTCRB Kit following the manufacturer's protocol. TCRB libraries were sequenced on an Illumina MiSeq. Per the authors' processing: The kit vendor's proprietary platform handled demultiplexing, trimming and gene mapping. TCRdb carries this immuneACCESS record with in-frame sequences only. Its versions omit some clonotypes, under half of them owing to an unresolved V gene in the studies checked, with the rest unexplained. From that table come the V and J calls and clone size; the DNA was used to work out D and trimming. In all, the sample holds 40,000 to 55,000 clones, and around 78% of those were seen once. In total, the top ten clones hold around 5.2% of the sample. Study-level results and caveats: Immune responses induced by the vaccine were seen in 90% to 95% of patients across multiple MHC alleles. Pseudoprogression appeared unrelated to alterations in the top peripheral T cell clonotypes detected by TCRB sequencing. It was noted by the authors that analyses of patient blood samples could not be reproduced owing to sample limitations. Selection of PBMC samples for TCRB deep sequencing was based on availability.

As concerns this clone: It has no known antigen specificity. Base-call qualities are not available, and no considerably larger clone is one nucleotide away.

The sequence derives from a man aged 50-60 years with glioma. The rearrangement combines TRBV7-9 with TRBJ1-1, with TRBD1 matching 7 junction bases. The sequences come from PBMCs, collected from a glioma patient whose treatment included an IDH1 peptide vaccine. The CDR3 region has the sequence CASSLRTGGAMNTEAFF. The DNA sequence follows: TGTGCCAGCAGCCTCCGGACAGGAGGGGCCATGAACACTGAAGCTTTCTTT.